This passage covers 21 T cell receptor beta chains from one sample sequenced in a study of blood T cell repertoires in COVID-19. TCRdb's copy holds only in-frame clones and misses some; the assay was immunoSEQ multiplex PCR. The table has roughly 700,000 clones, over 80% seen once; the top ten hold approximately 0.25%. The sample was peripheral blood. These receptors were taken from a woman under 30 with acute or convalescent COVID-19.

This clone has just one count. The genes are TRBV30 and TRBJ2-6, with D unclear. With 3 bases removed from V and 2 bases from J, the gap between germline ends came to 14 bases. Looked up from germline, CDR1 is GTSNPN and CDR2 is SVGIG (reference sequence). CDR3 length: 16 amino acids. CDR3 residues: CAWRAQASAGANVLTF. The CDR3, as DNA: TGTGCCTGGAGGGCCCAGGCCTCGGCTGGGGCCAACGTCCTGACTTTC.

The rearrangement links TRBV5-4 to TRBJ2-5, with 10 nucleotides matching TRBD2. CDR3 length: 14 amino acids. V shed 3 bases, J shed 7 bases, and the junction held 6 bases outside the gene matches. Germline loops: CDR1 SGHNT, CDR2 YYREEE (reference sequence). CDR3 coding DNA: TGTGCCAGCAGCTGGGCGAGCGGGGGGGCGACCCAGTACTTC. Its protein product is CASSWASGGATQYF.

This sequence joins TRBV11-2 and TRBJ2-2; the D gene is possibly TRBD2 (6 bases). CDR1 SGHAT and CDR2 FQNNGV come from the germline V gene. The V and J ends lost 4 bases and 5 bases respectively, with 14 bases between them. The CDR3 contains 15 residues. CDR3 sequence (DNA): TGTGCCAGCAGCTGGGAGGCTCTGGGGACCGGGGAGCTGTTTTTT. Encoded protein: CASSWEALGTGELFF. Full variable domain (missing parts from reference TRBV11-2 and TRBJ2-2): EAGVAQSPRYKIIEKRQSVAFWCNPISGHATLYWYQQILGQGPKLLIQFQNNGVVDDSQLPKDRFSAERLKGVDSTLKIQPAKLEDSAVYLCASSWEALGTGELFFGEGSRLTVL.

The chain carries TRBV28 and TRBJ2-7; 7 bases align to TRBD2. Germline V gives CDR1 MDHEN, CDR2 SYDVKM. This CDR3 region has 15 residues. Unmatched junction bases numbered 9, after V lost 0 bases and J lost 7 bases. As DNA, the CDR3 is TGTGCCAGCAGTTTATGGACTAGCCCTACGGGGGAGCAGTACTTC. The encoded protein is CASSLWTSPTGEQYF.

As to this clone: Other DNA sequences in this specimen translate into the identical CDR3. This chain links TRBV27 with TRBJ1-2, with D perhaps TRBD1 (5 bases). The CDR3 totals 13 residues. Per the germline V gene, CDR1 is MNHEY and CDR2 is SMNVEV (reference sequence). Trimming left V 3 bases short and J 0 bases short, with 5 bases between. The CDR3 is CASSFRANYGYTF. For the CDR3, the DNA is TGTGCCAGCAGTTTCAGGGCTAACTATGGCTACACCTTC.

J is TRBJ1-1 and V is TRBV5-1; 9 bases agree with TRBD1. Trimming at V came to 2 bases and at J to 0 bases, leaving 2 bases not matched to a gene. The germline V gene has CDR1 SGHRS and CDR2 YFSETQ. The CDR3 consists of 15 residues. For the CDR3, the DNA is TGCGCCAGCAGCTTCGGGGACAGGGTGAACACTGAAGCTTTCTTT. It is translated as CASSFGDRVNTEAFF. The full variable domain, its missing parts supplied by reference TRBV5-1 and TRBJ1-1, is KAGVTQTPRYLIKTRGQQVTLSCSPISGHRSVSWYQQTPGQGLQFLFEYFSETQRNKGNFPGRFSGRQFSNSRSEMNVSTLELGDSALYLCASSFGDRVNTEAFFGQGTRLTVV.

The count of this clone is one. V usage is TRBV7-2 and J usage is TRBJ2-5, with D unclear. The CDR3 is made up of 11 amino acids. Germline assignment: CDR1 SGHTA and CDR2 FQGNSA. Trimming shortened V by 3 bases and J by 4 bases, and 3 bases separated the two germline ends. The CDR3 loop reads CASSFRETQYF. DNA of the CDR3: TGTGCCAGCAGCTTTAGAGAGACCCAGTACTTC.

This clone was recorded a few times. The rearrangement uses TRBV6-2 or TRBV6-3 and TRBJ1-1; the D is unclear. The V gene lost 2 bases and the J gene lost 7 bases, with 8 bases spanning the gap. Germline values: CDR1 MNHEY, CDR2 SVGEGT. The CDR3 runs 12 residues. The CDR3 sequence: CASSYPPNEAFF. In nucleotides, the CDR3 is TGTGCCAGCAGTTACCCCCCCAATGAAGCTTTCTTT.

V and J are TRBV11-3 and TRBJ2-7; 8 nucleotides align to TRBD1. Germline V gene sequence: CDR1 SGHNT, CDR2 YENEEA. With V trimmed by 5 bases and J by 7 bases, 7 bases remained unmatched. This CDR3 has 13 residues. CDR3 in amino acids: CASSEGTGQEQYF. CDR3 sequence (DNA): TGTGCCAGCAGCGAAGGGACAGGTCAAGAGCAGTACTTC.

V is TRBV7-3 and J is TRBJ2-2, with D perhaps TRBD2 (6 bases). This CDR3 has 13 residues. V was cut by 5 bases and J by 7 bases, with 11 bases left in between. CDR1 SGHTA and CDR2 FQGTGA come from the germline V gene. The CDR3 reads CASSHGGGGELFF. The CDR3 DNA sequence: TGTGCCAGCAGCCACGGGGGAGGCGGGGAGCTGTTTTTT.

The chain couples TRBV12-5 to TRBJ2-3; maybe TRBD1 (5 bases). The CDR3 is made up of 14 amino acids. V was pared by 5 bases and J by 2 bases, with 11 bases between. Germline CDR1 is LGHNT and CDR2 is FRNRAP. The CDR3 protein is CASGIGQLTDTQYF. The CDR3, as DNA: TGTGCTAGTGGTATCGGACAACTCACAGATACGCAGTATTTT.

CDR3: CASSERQGAQEKLFF. As DNA, the CDR3 is TGTGCCAGCAGCGAGAGACAGGGGGCTCAGGAAAAACTGTTTTTT. The chain uses TRBV9 and TRBJ1-4; 10 bases map to TRBD1. The CDR3 spans 15 residues. The germline CDR1 and CDR2 sequences are SGDLS and YYNGEE. With V trimmed by 3 bases and J by 8 bases, 7 bases remained unmatched.

This clone was observed a few times. The J gene is TRBJ2-3, the V gene TRBV7-9; no clear D. The CDR3 contains 12 residues. Germline CDR1 reads SEHNR; CDR2 reads FQNEAQ (reference sequence). The V gene lost 5 bases and the J gene lost 4 bases, with 7 bases spanning the gap. CDR3 protein: CASSLRPDTQYF. The CDR3 region has the DNA TGTGCCAGCAGCCTACGTCCAGATACGCAGTATTTT.

The chain links TRBV27 to TRBJ2-1, with 8 bases fitting TRBD1. There are 20 residues in the CDR3. With V trimmed by 6 bases and J by 2 bases, 21 bases remained unmatched. Germline V gene sequence: CDR1 MNHEY, CDR2 SMNVEV (reference sequence). CDR3 loop: CASRTLRAPSEDRAYNEQFF. As DNA, the CDR3 is TGTGCCAGCAGGACCTTGCGAGCCCCCTCGGAGGACAGGGCCTACAATGAGCAGTTCTTC.

The V and J genes are TRBV20-1 and TRBJ1-2; 11 bases align to TRBD1. In germline, CDR1 is DFQATT, CDR2 SNEGSKA (reference sequence). The V and J ends lost 3 bases and 10 bases, in that order; junction bases with no gene match: 10. CDR3 length equals 14 residues. The CDR3 here is CSASPPGQGVSYTF. CDR3 bases: TGCAGTGCTAGTCCTCCGGGACAGGGGGTATCCTACACCTTC.

This chain joins TRBV24-1 and TRBJ2-5, with unresolved D. Trimming left V 9 bases short and J 4 bases short, with 5 bases between. The CDR3 is made up of 10 amino acids. CDR1 KGHDR and CDR2 SFDVKD come from the germline V gene. This chain's CDR3 is CATHGETQYF. As DNA, the CDR3 is TGTGCCACCCACGGAGAGACCCAGTACTTC.

This chain uses TRBV29-1 with TRBJ1-2; 8 positions agree with TRBD1. Germline values: CDR1 SQVTM, CDR2 ANQGSEA. The CDR3 is 12 amino acids. CDR3 amino acids: CSGGQGAYGYTF. The CDR3 DNA follows: TGCAGTGGTGGACAGGGTGCCTATGGCTACACCTTC.

The genes are TRBV6-4 and TRBJ2-1, with 9 bases lining up with TRBD1. Trimming took 10 bases from V and 1 from J; bases not matched to a gene: 8. CDR1 is MRHNA, CDR2 SNTAGT, per germline. The CDR3 runs 15 residues. CDR3 in amino acids: CATSSGTGSYNEQFF. DNA for the CDR3: TGTGCCACCTCCTCCGGGACAGGGTCCTACAATGAGCAGTTCTTC.

This clone was counted once. J is TRBJ1-4 and V is TRBV10-1; D is ambiguous. V was shortened by 6 bases and J by 4 bases, with 12 bases between the two germline ends. CDR1 WNHNN and CDR2 SYGVQD come from the germline V gene (reference sequence). The CDR3 has 14 amino acids. CDR3 protein: CASSQDGGNEKLFF. In DNA, the CDR3 is TGCGCCAGCAGCCAAGACGGAGGTAATGAAAAACTGTTTTTT.

The chain employs TRBV7-8 and TRBJ2-3; 12 nucleotides agree with TRBD2. Germline-derived CDR1 and CDR2 are SGHVS and FQNEAQ. After removal of 2 bases from V and 2 bases from J, the junction contained 8 bases not matched to a gene. The CDR3 covers 18 residues. The CDR3 DNA reads as TGTGCCAGCAGCTTACGGCTAGCGGGGGGGAGGTTCACAGATACGCAGTATTTT. Translating gives CASSLRLAGGRFTDTQYF.

A word on this clone: In the same sample, other DNA sequences code for this CDR3. The chain couples TRBV9 to TRBJ2-1, with a weak D call TRBD2 (5 bases). Germline CDR1 reads SGDLS; CDR2 reads YYNGEE. The CDR3 sequence is 16 residues long. Trimming cost V 0 bases and J 0 bases, with 10 bases left between them. The CDR3 sequence: CASSVVAGSSYNEQFF. The DNA for the CDR3 is TGTGCCAGCAGCGTAGTGGCGGGCAGCTCCTACAATGAGCAGTTCTTC. The full variable domain, rest sourced from reference TRBV9 and TRBJ2-1, is DSGVTQTPKHLITATGQRVTLRCSPRSGDLSVYWYQQSLDQGLQFLIQYYNGEERAKGNILERFSAQQFPDLHSELNLSSLELGDSALYFCASSVVAGSSYNEQFFGPGTRLTVL.